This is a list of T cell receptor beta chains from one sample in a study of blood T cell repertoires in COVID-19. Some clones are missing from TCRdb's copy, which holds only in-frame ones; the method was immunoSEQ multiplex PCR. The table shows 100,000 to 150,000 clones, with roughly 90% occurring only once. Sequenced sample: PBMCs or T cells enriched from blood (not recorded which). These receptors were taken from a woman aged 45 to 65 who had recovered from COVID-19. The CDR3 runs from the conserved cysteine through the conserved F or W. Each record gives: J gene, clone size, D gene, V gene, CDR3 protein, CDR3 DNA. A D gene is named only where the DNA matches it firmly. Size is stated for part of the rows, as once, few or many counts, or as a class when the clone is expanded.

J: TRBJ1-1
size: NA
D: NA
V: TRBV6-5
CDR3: CASSYHGQALNTEAFF
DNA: TGTGCCAGCAGTTACCACGGACAAGCCCTGAACACTGAAGCTTTCTTT

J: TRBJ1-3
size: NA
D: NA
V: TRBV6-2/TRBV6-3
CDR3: CASSQGQSSGNTIYF
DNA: TGTGCCAGCAGCCAAGGACAAAGCTCTGGAAACACCATATATTTT

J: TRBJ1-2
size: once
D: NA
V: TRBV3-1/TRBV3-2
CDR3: CASSHLGPAGTGYGYTF
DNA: TGTGCCAGCAGTCATCTTGGGCCGGCCGGAACAGGCTATGGCTACACCTTC

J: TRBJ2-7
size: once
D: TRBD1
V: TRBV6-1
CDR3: CASSESPASLQGSNEQYF
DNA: TGTGCCAGCAGTGAATCCCCAGCCAGTCTACAGGGGAGCAACGAGCAGTACTTC

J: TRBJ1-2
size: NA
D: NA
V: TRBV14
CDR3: CASSPAGQFYGYTF
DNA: TGTGCCAGCAGCCCGGCCGGACAATTCTATGGCTACACCTTC

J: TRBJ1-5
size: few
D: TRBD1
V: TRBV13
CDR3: CASSYGTGNNQPQHF
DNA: TGTGCCAGCAGCTATGGGACAGGGAATAATCAGCCCCAGCATTTT

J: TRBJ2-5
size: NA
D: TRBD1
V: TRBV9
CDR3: CASSPRDSVWETQYF
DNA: TGTGCCAGCAGCCCTAGGGACAGTGTCTGGGAGACCCAGTACTTC

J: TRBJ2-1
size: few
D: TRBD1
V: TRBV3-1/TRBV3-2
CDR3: CASSPGTGGVEQFF
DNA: TGTGCCAGCAGCCCCGGGACAGGGGGTGTTGAGCAGTTCTTC

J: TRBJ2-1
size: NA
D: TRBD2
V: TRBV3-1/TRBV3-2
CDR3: CASTGTSSDNEQFF
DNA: TGTGCCAGCACCGGGACTAGCTCTGACAATGAGCAGTTCTTC

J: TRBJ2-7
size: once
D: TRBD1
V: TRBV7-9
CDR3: CASSPGQGPYEQYF
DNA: TGTGCCAGCAGCCCAGGACAGGGTCCATACGAGCAGTACTTC

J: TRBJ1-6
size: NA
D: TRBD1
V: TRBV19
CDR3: CASSPTGGSSPLHF
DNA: TGTGCCAGTAGCCCGACAGGGGGCTCGTCACCCCTCCACTTT

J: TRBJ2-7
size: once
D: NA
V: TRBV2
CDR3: CASSNQGYEQYF
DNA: TGTGCCAGCAGTAACCAGGGATACGAGCAGTACTTC

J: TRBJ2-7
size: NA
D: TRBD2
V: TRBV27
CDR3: CASRLAGPSYEQYF
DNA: TGTGCCAGCAGATTAGCGGGACCCTCCTACGAGCAGTACTTC

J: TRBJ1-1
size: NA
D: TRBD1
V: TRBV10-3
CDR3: CAISVGTGMNTEAFF
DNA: TGTGCCATCAGTGTCGGGACAGGTATGAACACTGAAGCTTTCTTT

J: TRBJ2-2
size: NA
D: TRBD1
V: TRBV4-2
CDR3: CASSQTELDRGQPGELFF
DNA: TGTGCCAGCAGCCAGACAGAACTCGACAGGGGGCAACCCGGGGAGCTGTTTTTT

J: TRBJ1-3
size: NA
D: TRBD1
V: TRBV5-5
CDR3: CASSLGFSGTAGNTIYF
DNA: TGTGCCAGCAGCTTGGGATTCTCCGGGACAGCTGGAAACACCATATATTTT

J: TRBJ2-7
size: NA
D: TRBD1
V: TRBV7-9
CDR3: CASTPRDRRSYEQYF
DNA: TGTGCCAGCACCCCACGGGACAGACGCTCCTACGAGCAGTACTTC

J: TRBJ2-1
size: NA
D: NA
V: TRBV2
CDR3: CASSEEGTGYNEQFF
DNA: TGTGCCAGCAGTGAAGAGGGGACTGGCTACAATGAGCAGTTCTTC

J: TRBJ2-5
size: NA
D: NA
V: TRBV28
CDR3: CASSLTGDSRETQYF
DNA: TGTGCCAGCAGTTTAACGGGTGACAGTCGGGAGACCCAGTACTTC

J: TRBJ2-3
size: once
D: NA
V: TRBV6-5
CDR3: CASSYHPARTDTQYF
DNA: TGTGCCAGCAGCTATCATCCCGCCCGCACAGATACGCAGTATTTT

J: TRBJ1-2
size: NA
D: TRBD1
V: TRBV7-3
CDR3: CASSQDGRGHGYTF
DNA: TGTGCCAGCAGCCAAGACGGGAGGGGGCATGGCTACACCTTC

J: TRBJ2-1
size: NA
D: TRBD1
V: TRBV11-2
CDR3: CASSFTGARDEQFF
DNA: TGTGCCAGCAGCTTCACAGGGGCGAGGGATGAGCAGTTCTTC

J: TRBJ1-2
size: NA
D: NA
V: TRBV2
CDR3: CATELREDYGYTF
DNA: TGTGCCACCGAATTAAGGGAGGACTATGGCTACACCTTC

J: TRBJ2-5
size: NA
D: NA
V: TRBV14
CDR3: CASSLNQGPWETQYF
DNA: TGTGCCAGCAGCCTTAACCAGGGGCCGTGGGAGACCCAGTACTTC

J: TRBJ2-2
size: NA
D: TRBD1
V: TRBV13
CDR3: CASSPAWVGGGTGELFF
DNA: TGTGCCAGCAGCCCCGCTTGGGTAGGGGGCGGCACCGGGGAGCTGTTTTTT

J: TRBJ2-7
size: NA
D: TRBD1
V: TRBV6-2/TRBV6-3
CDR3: CASSYIGTGYEQYF
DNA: TGTGCCAGCAGTTATATCGGGACAGGGTACGAGCAGTACTTC

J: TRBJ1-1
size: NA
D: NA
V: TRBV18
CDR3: CASSPDILNTEAFF
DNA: TGTGCCAGCTCACCGGACATTCTGAACACTGAAGCTTTCTTT

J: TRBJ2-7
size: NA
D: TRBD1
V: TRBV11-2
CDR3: CASSLVVGGKYEQYF
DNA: TGTGCCAGCAGCTTAGTAGTAGGGGGCAAGTACGAGCAGTACTTC

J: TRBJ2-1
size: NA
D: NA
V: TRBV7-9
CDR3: CASTILGEQFF
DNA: TGTGCCAGCACCATTCTAGGTGAGCAGTTCTTC

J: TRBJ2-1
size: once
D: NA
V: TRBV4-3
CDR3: CASSQESGLYNEQFF
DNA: TGCGCCAGCAGCCAAGAGTCTGGGCTGTACAATGAGCAGTTCTTC

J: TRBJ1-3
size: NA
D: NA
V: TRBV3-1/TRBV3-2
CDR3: CASSEGSNGNTIYF
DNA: TGTGCCAGCAGCGAGGGCTCAAATGGAAACACCATATATTTT

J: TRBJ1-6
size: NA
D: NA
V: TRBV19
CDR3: CASSALGLGRYSPLHF
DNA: TGTGCCAGTAGTGCCTTGGGACTTGGCAGGTATTCACCCCTCCACTTT

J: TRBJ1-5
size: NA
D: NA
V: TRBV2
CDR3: CASSEGGFGNQPQHF
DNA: TGTGCCAGCAGTGAAGGAGGTTTTGGCAATCAGCCCCAGCATTTT

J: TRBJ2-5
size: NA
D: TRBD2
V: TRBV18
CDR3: CASSSNSGGVQETQYF
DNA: TGTGCCAGCTCAAGTAACAGCGGGGGGGTTCAAGAGACCCAGTACTTC

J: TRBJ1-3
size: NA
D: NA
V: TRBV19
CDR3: CASSIEIAYTGNTIYF
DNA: TGTGCCAGTAGTATTGAAATTGCCTATACTGGAAACACCATATATTTT

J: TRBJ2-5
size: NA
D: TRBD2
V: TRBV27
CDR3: CASSLFAGGKTQYF
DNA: TGTGCCAGCAGTTTATTCGCGGGGGGGAAGACCCAGTACTTC

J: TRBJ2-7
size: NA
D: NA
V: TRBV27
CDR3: CASRGFGGIPYEQYF
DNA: TGTGCCAGCAGAGGCTTCGGAGGAATCCCCTACGAGCAGTACTTC

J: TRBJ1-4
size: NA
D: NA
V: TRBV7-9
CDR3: CASSSTGPSYEKLFF
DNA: TGTGCCAGCAGCTCTACAGGCCCGAGCTATGAAAAACTGTTTTTT

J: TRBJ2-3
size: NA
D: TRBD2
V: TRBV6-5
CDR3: CASSGTSGADTQYF
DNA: TGTGCCAGCAGCGGGACTAGCGGGGCAGATACGCAGTATTTT

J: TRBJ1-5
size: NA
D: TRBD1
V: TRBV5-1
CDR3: CASSLGDRHSNQPQHF
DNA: TGCGCCAGCAGCTTGGGGGACAGACATAGCAATCAGCCCCAGCATTTT

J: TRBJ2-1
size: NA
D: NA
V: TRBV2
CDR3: CASTEGSGEWGGHNEQFF
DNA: TGTGCCAGCACCGAAGGGTCAGGGGAGTGGGGTGGGCACAATGAGCAGTTCTTC

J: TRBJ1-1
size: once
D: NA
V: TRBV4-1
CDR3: CASSQDQWAGFVNTEAFF
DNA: TGCGCCAGCAGCCAAGATCAATGGGCAGGGTTCGTGAACACTGAAGCTTTCTTT

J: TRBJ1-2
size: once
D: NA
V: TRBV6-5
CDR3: CASSYSQRPHYGYTF
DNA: TGTGCCAGCAGTTACTCGCAGAGGCCCCACTATGGCTACACCTTC

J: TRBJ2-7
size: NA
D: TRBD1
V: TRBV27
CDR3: CASSLSVTGAYEQYF
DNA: TGTGCCAGCAGTTTATCGGTGACAGGGGCCTACGAGCAGTACTTC

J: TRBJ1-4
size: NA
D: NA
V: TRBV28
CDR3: CASRTGSLNEKLFF
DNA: TGTGCCAGCAGGACAGGAAGTTTGAATGAAAAACTGTTTTTT

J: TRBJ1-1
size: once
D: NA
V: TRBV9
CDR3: CASSAGGTEAFF
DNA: TGTGCCAGCAGCGCGGGTGGTACTGAAGCTTTCTTT

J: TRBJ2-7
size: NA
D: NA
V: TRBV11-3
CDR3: CASTTLGVIQQYF
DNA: TGTGCCAGCACAACCCTAGGGGTTATCCAGCAGTACTTC

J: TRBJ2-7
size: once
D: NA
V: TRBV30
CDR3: CAWSRSQGHSYEQYF
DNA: TGTGCCTGGAGCAGGAGTCAGGGGCATTCTTACGAGCAGTACTTC

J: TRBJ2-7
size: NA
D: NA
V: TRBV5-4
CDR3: CASSLGGETYEQYF
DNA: TGTGCCAGCAGCTTGGGGGGGGAGACCTACGAGCAGTACTTC

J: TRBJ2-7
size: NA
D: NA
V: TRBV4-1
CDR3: CASSQGVGPSYEQYF
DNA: TGCGCCAGCAGCCAAGGGGTGGGGCCCTCCTACGAGCAGTACTTC